Following are 13 T cell receptor beta chains from one sample sequenced in a study of shared clonotypes between healthy human individuals. Terminally differentiated effector memory CD45RA+ cells were excluded by CCR7 positive selection of CD45RO-negative cells. Here immunoSEQ multiplex PCR was the method, and the copy in TCRdb shows in-frame clones only, minus some. The sample carries about 2.1 million clones, approximately 94% recorded once. Input material: naive CD8+ T cells from PBMCs. These receptors were collected from a man aged 18 to 29 in good health. Some clones in this sample may be carry-over from other donors' samples.

This clone was detected a few times. The chain employs TRBV30 and TRBJ1-1, with 7 positions matching TRBD1. V lost 0 bases to trimming and J lost 5 bases; unmatched junction nucleotides: 3. The CDR3 spans 13 residues. In germline, CDR1 is GTSNPN, CDR2 SVGIG (reference sequence). CDR3 in amino acids: CAWSVGTETEAFF. In DNA form, the CDR3 reads TGTGCCTGGAGTGTTGGGACAGAGACTGAAGCTTTCTTT.

The chain joins TRBV4-2 to TRBJ2-1; TRBD2 aligns across 9 bases. V dropped 0 bases and J dropped 8; count of bases not matched to a gene: 14. Germline CDR1 is LGHNA and CDR2 is YNFKEQ. This CDR3 has 18 residues. Here the CDR3 reads CASSQEVWREGPNDEQFF. The DNA of the CDR3 is TGTGCCAGCAGCCAAGAGGTCTGGCGGGAGGGCCCTAATGATGAGCAGTTCTTC.

This chain joins TRBV6-1 and TRBJ1-2; D remains unclear. Per the germline V gene, CDR1 is MNHNS and CDR2 is SASEGT. This CDR3 is 16 amino acids long. The ends were cut back, 1 base at V and 2 bases at J, with 14 bases in the middle. For the CDR3, the DNA is TGTGCCAGCAGTGAAGGAGTTACAGATTTCAACTATGGCTACACCTTC. Its protein is CASSEGVTDFNYGYTF.

This sequence joins TRBV7-8 and TRBJ2-7; TRBD2 is a possible D gene (6 bases). This CDR3 has 14 amino acids. The V gene lost 4 bases and the J gene lost 0 bases, with 10 bases spanning the gap. Germline CDR1 and CDR2: SGHVS and FQNEAQ. CDR3 in amino acids: CASSYKRVSYEQYF. CDR3 in DNA: TGTGCCAGCAGCTATAAGCGGGTCTCCTACGAGCAGTACTTC. Together with reference TRBV7-8 and TRBJ2-7, the CDR3 gives the full variable domain: GAGVSQSPRYKVAKRGQDVALRCDPISGHVSLFWYQQALGQGPEFLTYFQNEAQLDKSGLPSDRFFAERPEGSVSTLKIQRTQQEDSAVYLCASSYKRVSYEQYFGPGTRLTVT.

The chain is built from TRBV27 and TRBJ2-7; TRBD1 agrees at 8 bases. Germline V gene lookup returns CDR1 MNHEY and CDR2 SMNVEV (reference sequence). J lost 0 bases, V lost 5 bases, and 6 bases had no gene match. This CDR3 has 15 residues. This chain's CDR3 is CASSARGPTSYEQYF. The CDR3, as DNA: TGTGCCAGCAGTGCCAGGGGGCCAACCTCCTACGAGCAGTACTTC.

This chain connects TRBV7-9 to TRBJ2-2, with 10 bases aligning to TRBD2. The CDR3 length is 16 residues. Germline V lookup: CDR1 SEHNR, CDR2 FQNEAQ (reference sequence). J gave up 6 bases and V 1 base, and 5 bases lay outside the gene matches. The CDR3 loop is CASSLVLAGASGELFF. In DNA, the CDR3 is TGTGCCAGCAGCTTAGTCCTAGCGGGAGCGTCCGGGGAGCTGTTTTTT.

The rearrangement uses TRBV4-2 and TRBJ2-3; TRBD1 aligns across 7 bases. Germline CDR1 reads LGHNA; CDR2 reads YNFKEQ. The junction had 9 bases not matched to a gene; V was cut back by 3 bases and J by 0 bases. CDR3 length equals 17 residues. The CDR3 spells CASSHRDSKTSTDTQYF. The CDR3 DNA sequence: TGTGCCAGCAGCCACCGGGACAGCAAAACTAGCACAGATACGCAGTATTTT.

The chain links TRBV19 to TRBJ2-2; 9 positions match TRBD2. The V segment lost 7 bases and the J segment 7 bases; nucleotides outside the gene matches: 10. In germline, CDR1 is LNHDA, CDR2 SQIVND (reference sequence). This CDR3 is 15 amino acids long. The CDR3 reads CASTGLAGRNGELFF. The CDR3 region has the DNA TGTGCCAGTACTGGTCTAGCGGGGAGGAACGGGGAGCTGTTTTTT.

J is TRBJ2-3 and V is TRBV19; TRBD1 aligns across 7 bases. J lost 1 base, V lost 5 bases, and 6 bases had no gene match. The V gene's germline CDR1 is LNHDA and CDR2 SQIVND (reference sequence). CDR3 length equals 15 residues. The CDR3 spells CASSDRAVGTDTQYF. Here the CDR3 DNA reads TGTGCCAGTAGTGACAGGGCGGTGGGCACAGATACGCAGTATTTT.

This clone was recorded once. This rearrangement joins TRBV4-2 to TRBJ1-4; 10 bases are shared with TRBD1. This CDR3 spans 19 amino acids. Germline V gives CDR1 LGHNA, CDR2 YNFKEQ. The junction had 14 bases not matched to a gene; V was cut back by 0 bases and J by 7 bases. The CDR3: CASSQDNEVRDRGFEKLFF. The DNA of the CDR3 is TGTGCCAGCAGCCAAGATAATGAGGTCCGGGACAGGGGTTTTGAAAAACTGTTTTTT.

The chain joins TRBV10-3 to TRBJ2-5; D is perhaps TRBD1 or TRBD2 (5 bases each). V gave up 5 bases and J gave up 5 bases, with 15 bases separating them. The germline V gene encodes CDR1 ENHRY and CDR2 SYGVKD. The CDR3 loop spans 14 amino acids. The CDR3 sequence: CAISPLTGLETQYF. In DNA form, the CDR3 reads TGTGCCATCAGTCCTTTAACGGGGCTGGAGACCCAGTACTTC.

This sequence joins TRBV29-1 and TRBJ2-2; D not certain. The germline CDR1 and CDR2 sequences are SQVTM and ANQGSEA. Between the trimmed V and J ends, which lost 5 bases and 5 bases, there was a span of 9 bases. The CDR3 has 12 residues. The CDR3 protein is CSVHLRTGELFF. As DNA, the CDR3 is TGCAGCGTTCATTTAAGGACCGGGGAGCTGTTTTTT.

This sequence joins TRBV6-6 and TRBJ2-3; D perhaps matches TRBD1 (5 bases). This CDR3 is built from 12 residues. From germline, CDR1 is MNHNY and CDR2 SVGAGI (reference sequence). V was pared by 6 bases and J by 4 bases, with 8 bases between. Here the CDR3 reads CASSRRADTQYF. Here the CDR3 DNA reads TGTGCCAGCAGCCGCAGGGCAGATACGCAGTATTTT.